This TCR beta chain was documented in a study of blood T cell repertoires in COVID-19 (TCRdb year 2020). Regarding the study in general: The collaborator samples originated in the United States, Italy and Spain and spanned the acute and convalescent phases of COVID-19. The material from the prospective study consisted of cDNA or gDNA derived from T cells, B-cell-depleted T cells, or PBMCs. Subjects who had been exposed to COVID-19, were actively infected with it, or had recovered from it provided the deeply sampled blood TCRbeta repertoires that made up the dataset. The repertoires were released in a freely available public database meant as a resource for research on the immune response to SARS-CoV-2. The samples were drawn from the first 160 participants of the ongoing ImmuneRACE study and from roughly 1,300 subjects provided by 6 global collaborators. The sample metadata nearly always contained a de-identified subject ID, COVID-19 status, age in years and sex. Where available, HLA class I and class II types were obtained from metadata supplied by the sample provider rather than from assay-based typing. Paper-wide results and their limitations: How much clinical and demographic metadata was included differed by source and by participant, and the metadata was provided uncurated.

TCRbeta CDR3 regions were amplified from genomic DNA using the immunoSEQ Assay, a bias-controlled multiplex PCR. For the original study's pipeline: The number of nucleated cells in each sample was estimated by amplification of reference gene primers within the assay. To quantify the absolute abundance of each unique TCRbeta CDR3 rearrangement, sequence reads were collapsed and filtered. For each sample, productive Simpson clonality was calculated as the square root of Simpson's diversity index across productive rearrangements. TCRdb obtained this table from immuneACCESS and retained in-frame rearrangements with V and J assigned. These tables miss some clones; where compared with another copy, unresolved V genes account for less than half of the shortfall, and the remainder is unexplained. The DNA was the basis for D and trimming; V, J and clone size are from that table. For this sample there are 190,000 or so clones; about 82% appear just once. The ten largest make up under 9.5% of the sample.

Here V drops 5 bases and J drops 4 bases, and the junction holds 13 bases not matched to any gene. The CDR3 starts with the cysteine, ends with the phenylalanine, and has 18 residues. Solely the CDR3 DNA is kept, with 54 bases framed from the first base. In the germline V gene (reference sequence), CDR1 corresponds to MNHEY and CDR2 to SMNVEV. Participants in the prospective study were aged about 18 to 95 years, lived in more than 20 United States geographic areas, and enrolled through a virtual design. Cohort assignment in the prospective study relied on participant-reported clinical history from a screening survey and a study questionnaire. For ImmuneRACE Cohort 3, a participant was defined as recovered based on two consecutive negative NP/OP PCR tests, clearance by a healthcare professional, or resolution of symptoms. In the prospective study, whole blood, serum and a nasopharyngeal or oropharyngeal swab were collected from each participant by mobile phlebotomists. Over an approximately 2-month period, participants in the prospective study had the option of providing additional blood draws and questionnaires. Prospective study blood samples were shipped either frozen or at room temperature before DNA extraction.

Notes on this clone: The clone's antigen remains unknown. Base qualities are not recorded, but no much larger clone differs from it by a single base.

The sequence joins TRBV27 to TRBJ2-7; 14 bases in the middle match TRBD2. Sequencing was done on a sample of PBMCs or T cells enriched from blood (not recorded which). This TCR was recovered from a woman under 40 who had recovered from COVID-19. CDR3 sequence: CASSPGTSGSTWGYEQYF. The sequenced DNA: TGTGCCAGCAGTCCGGGGACTAGCGGGAGTACATGGGGGTACGAGCAGTACTTC.